These T cell receptor beta chains were read from a single sample in a study of technical replicates of blood from several donors. TCRdb keeps only in-frame clones here, not all; method: immunoSEQ multiplex PCR. The table lists more than 70,000 clones, 95% to 97% of them singletons. The specimen was T cells isolated from PBMCs. Source of these receptors: a human donor in good health. Both conserved end residues are part of each CDR3. D genes are given only for firm matches. Clone size is shown for a subset of rows, as once, few, many or a class of expanded clone.

V	J	size	D	DNA	CDR3
TRBV5-1	TRBJ2-7	NA	TRBD2	TGCGCCAGCAGCCCACCGGGAGGGACCTTCTACGAGCAGTACTTC	CASSPPGGTFYEQYF
TRBV5-1	TRBJ2-3	NA	NA	TGCGCCAGCGGAGGCACAGATACGCAGTATTTT	CASGGTDTQYF
TRBV5-1	TRBJ2-1	NA	TRBD2	TGCGCCAGCAGCGTCCCACTAGCGGGAACCCCCAATGAGCAGTTCTTC	CASSVPLAGTPNEQFF
TRBV11-2	TRBJ2-7	NA	NA	TGTGCCAGCAGCTTAGTCGGGGGCGAGCAGTACTTC	CASSLVGGEQYF
TRBV7-8	TRBJ2-3	NA	TRBD2	TGTGCCAGCAGCTTTAGCGGGAGGGCGACAGATACGCAGTATTTT	CASSFSGRATDTQYF
TRBV5-1	TRBJ2-7	NA	NA	TGCGCCAGCAGCTTGGCCCGGGATGGCTACGAGCAGTACTTC	CASSLARDGYEQYF
TRBV12-5	TRBJ2-7	NA	TRBD2	TGTGCTAGTGCCTTCCAAGCTGGTCGGGGGGGCAACGAGCAGTACTTC	CASAFQAGRGGNEQYF
TRBV27	TRBJ1-1	NA	NA	TGTGCCAGCAGTTTACAAACAGGGCGGACTGAAGCTTTCTTT	CASSLQTGRTEAFF
TRBV4-1	TRBJ2-1	NA	NA	TGCGCCAGCAGCCAAGGGGCCGGGAGCTCCAACAATGAGCAGTTCTTC	CASSQGAGSSNNEQFF
TRBV29-1	TRBJ1-1	NA	TRBD1	TGCAGCGTTAAGACAGGGGGGGGCACTGAAGCTTTCTTT	CSVKTGGGTEAFF
TRBV11-2	TRBJ2-3	NA	TRBD1	TGTGCCAGCAGCACCGGACAGGGTCTGGATACGCAGTATTTT	CASSTGQGLDTQYF
TRBV15	TRBJ2-7	NA	TRBD1	TGTGCCACCCAGGACAGGGGGGGCTACGAGCAGTACTTC	CATQDRGGYEQYF
TRBV28	TRBJ2-7	NA	NA	TGTGCCAGCAGACCCAATGGGGGCCCCACCTACGAGCAGTACTTC	CASRPNGGPTYEQYF
TRBV7-3	TRBJ2-7	NA	TRBD1	TGTGCCAGCAGCTTAAAAGGGGGGACAGGTCCCTACGAGCAGTACTTC	CASSLKGGTGPYEQYF
TRBV6-5	TRBJ1-1	NA	TRBD1	TGTGCCAGCAGTTATGCGTGGACAGGGTCTTCTGAAGCTTTCTTT	CASSYAWTGSSEAFF
TRBV29-1	TRBJ1-4	NA	NA	TGCAGCGCCGGGACTGGTGAAAAACTGTTTTTT	CSAGTGEKLFF
TRBV29-1	TRBJ2-2	NA	TRBD2	TGCAGCGCCTCTGGAGGGGAGGGGTGGAACACCGGGGAGCTGTTTTTT	CSASGGEGWNTGELFF
TRBV19	TRBJ1-2	NA	NA	TGTGCCAGTAGCCTTGGGGGAGGGCATGGCTACACCTTC	CASSLGGGHGYTF
TRBV7-6	TRBJ1-1	NA	TRBD1	TGTGCCAGCAGCTTACTAACAGGGGCGAACACTGAAGCTTTCTTT	CASSLLTGANTEAFF
TRBV11-2	TRBJ2-7	NA	TRBD2	TGTGCCAGCACCCGACTAGCGGGGGGTATTACTAGCTCCTACGAGCAGTACTTC	CASTRLAGGITSSYEQYF
TRBV2	TRBJ2-7	NA	NA	TGTGCCAGCAGTGAAGCGGTGTCGACGGGCTCCTACGAGCAGTACTTC	CASSEAVSTGSYEQYF
TRBV7-9	TRBJ2-1	NA	TRBD2	TGTGCCAGTACCGGGGGGGCCCAGTACAATGAGCAGTTCTTC	CASTGGAQYNEQFF
TRBV5-1	TRBJ1-1	NA	TRBD1	TGCGCCAGCAGCTTGTACCGGGACAGGGGTGAAGCTTTCTTT	CASSLYRDRGEAFF
TRBV6-6	TRBJ2-5	NA	NA	TGTGCCAGCAGTTACGGCTTAACCAAAGAGACCCAGTACTTC	CASSYGLTKETQYF
TRBV5-4	TRBJ2-4	once	NA	TGTGCCAGCAGCTTGTTAGAAGCTGACATTCAGTACTTC	CASSLLEADIQYF
TRBV18	TRBJ1-6	NA	NA	TGTGCCAGCTCACCACCGACTCATAATTCACCCCTCCACTTT	CASSPPTHNSPLHF
TRBV18	TRBJ1-6	NA	TRBD1	TGTGCCAGCTCAGAGGGACAGAATAATTCACCCCTCCACTTT	CASSEGQNNSPLHF
TRBV6-6	TRBJ2-1	NA	TRBD1	TGTGCCAGCAGATCCGGGACAGGGCTCTACAATGAGCAGTTCTTC	CASRSGTGLYNEQFF
TRBV19	TRBJ1-2	NA	NA	TGTGCCAGTAGTATTAGCGGCACCGATTCGGTATATGGCTACACCTTC	CASSISGTDSVYGYTF
TRBV11-3	TRBJ1-2	NA	TRBD1	TGTGCCAGCAGCCCGGCGGGACAGGCTGGGGGCTACACCTTC	CASSPAGQAGGYTF
TRBV13	TRBJ2-7	NA	TRBD1	TGTGCCAGCAGCTTACTGTTGTCCGGGACAGAGTACGAACAGTACTTC	CASSLLLSGTEYEQYF
TRBV7-6	TRBJ2-1	NA	TRBD2	TGTGCCAGCAGCTTAACAGGACTAGCGGGGTACAATGAGCAGTTCTTC	CASSLTGLAGYNEQFF
TRBV6-1	TRBJ2-5	NA	TRBD2	TGTGCCAGCAGTCCCGCTCCTAGCGGCGAGACCCAGTACTTC	CASSPAPSGETQYF
TRBV28	TRBJ2-4	once	NA	TGTGCCAGCAGCGCCCTTAACAGGCTGCCCTCTTACTTAGCCAAAAACATTCAGTACTTC	CASSALNRLPSYLAKNIQYF
TRBV6-1	TRBJ1-4	once	NA	TGTGCCAGCAGTGATTGGTCAGGGGAAGAAAAACTGTTTTTT	CASSDWSGEEKLFF
TRBV5-1	TRBJ2-5	NA	NA	TGCGCCAGCAGCGACCGGACACGCGAGACCCAGTACTTC	CASSDRTRETQYF
TRBV11-2	TRBJ2-2	NA	TRBD2	TGTGCCAGCAGCTTAGTTAGCGGGGGTCTAACCGGGGAGCTGTTTTTT	CASSLVSGGLTGELFF
TRBV11-2	TRBJ1-2	NA	NA	TGTGCCAGCAGCTTAGGTAGGGGCCCGGCGGACAAGCCTAACTATGGCTACACCTTC	CASSLGRGPADKPNYGYTF
TRBV6-5	TRBJ2-7	NA	TRBD1	TGTGCCAGCAGTTACGGACAGGGCGGCTACGAGCAGTACTTC	CASSYGQGGYEQYF
TRBV19	TRBJ1-2	NA	NA	TGTGCCAGTAGTATACCGGGAGATTACTATGGCTACACCTTC	CASSIPGDYYGYTF
TRBV29-1	TRBJ2-7	NA	NA	TGCAGCGTTGAAGATCCAGGGGTGTACGAGCAGTACTTC	CSVEDPGVYEQYF
TRBV27	TRBJ1-4	NA	NA	TGTGCCAGCAGTTCCGAGGTTGGAGCCGAGGGAAAACTGTTTTTT	CASSSEVGAEGKLFF
TRBV5-6	TRBJ2-7	NA	NA	TGTGCCAGCAGCCCTCTAGCGCCAGCCTACGAGCAGTACTTC	CASSPLAPAYEQYF
TRBV2	TRBJ1-2	NA	NA	TGTGCCAGCAAGAGGCAGAACGATGGCTACACCTTC	CASKRQNDGYTF
TRBV7-9	TRBJ2-7	NA	NA	TGTGCCAGCAGCCCGCGTATGGGGCCGAAGGCATACGAGCAGTACTTC	CASSPRMGPKAYEQYF
TRBV28	TRBJ1-1	NA	NA	TGTGCCAGCAGTTTAGGGGGCAGATTGAACACTGAAGCTTTCTTT	CASSLGGRLNTEAFF
TRBV19	TRBJ2-1	NA	NA	TGTGCCAGTTTTATGTACAATGAGCAGTTCTTC	CASFMYNEQFF
TRBV6-4	TRBJ2-1	NA	TRBD2	TGTGCCAGCAGTGATCAACCATTGACTAGCGGGCGGAACAATGAGCAGTTCTTC	CASSDQPLTSGRNNEQFF
TRBV9	TRBJ2-5	NA	TRBD2	TGTGCCAGCAGCGTAGAAGCGGGAGGGCGAAGGGAGACCCAGTACTTC	CASSVEAGGRRETQYF